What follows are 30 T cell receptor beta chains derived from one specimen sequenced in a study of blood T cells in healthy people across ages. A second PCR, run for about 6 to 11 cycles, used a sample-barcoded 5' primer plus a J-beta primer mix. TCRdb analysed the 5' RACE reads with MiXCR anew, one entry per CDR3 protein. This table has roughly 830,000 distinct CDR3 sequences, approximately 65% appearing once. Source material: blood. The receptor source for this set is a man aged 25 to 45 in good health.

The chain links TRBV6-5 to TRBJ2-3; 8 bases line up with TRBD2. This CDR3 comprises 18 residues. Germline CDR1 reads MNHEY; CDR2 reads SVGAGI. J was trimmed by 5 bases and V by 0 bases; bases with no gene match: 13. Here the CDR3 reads CASSYSFNGGALGDTQYF. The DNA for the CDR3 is TGTGCCAGCAGTTACTCGTTTAACGGGGGGGCCCTAGGAGATACGCAGTATTTT.

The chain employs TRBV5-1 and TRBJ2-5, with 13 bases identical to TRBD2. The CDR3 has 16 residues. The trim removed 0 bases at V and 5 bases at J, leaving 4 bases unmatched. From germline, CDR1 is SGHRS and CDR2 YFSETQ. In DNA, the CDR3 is TGCGCCAGCAGCTTGGATGGACTAGCGGGGGAGGAGACCCAGTACTTC. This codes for CASSLDGLAGEETQYF. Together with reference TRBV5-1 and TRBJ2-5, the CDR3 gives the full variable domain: KAGVTQTPRYLIKTRGQQVTLSCSPISGHRSVSWYQQTPGQGLQFLFEYFSETQRNKGNFPGRFSGRQFSNSRSEMNVSTLELGDSALYLCASSLDGLAGEETQYFGPGTRLLVL.

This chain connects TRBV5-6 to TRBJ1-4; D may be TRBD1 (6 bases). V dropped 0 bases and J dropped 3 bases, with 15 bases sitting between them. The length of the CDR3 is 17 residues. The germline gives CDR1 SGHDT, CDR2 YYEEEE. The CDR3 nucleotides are TGTGCCAGCAGCTTGGATCAATCGGGACAAGCTAATGAAAAACTGTTTTTT. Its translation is CASSLDQSGQANEKLFF. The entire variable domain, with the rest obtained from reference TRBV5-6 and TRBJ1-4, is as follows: DAGVTQSPTHLIKTRGQQVTLRCSPKSGHDTVSWYQQALGQGPQFIFQYYEEEERQRGNFPDRFSGHQFPNYSSELNVNALLLGDSALYLCASSLDQSGQANEKLFFGSGTQLSVL.

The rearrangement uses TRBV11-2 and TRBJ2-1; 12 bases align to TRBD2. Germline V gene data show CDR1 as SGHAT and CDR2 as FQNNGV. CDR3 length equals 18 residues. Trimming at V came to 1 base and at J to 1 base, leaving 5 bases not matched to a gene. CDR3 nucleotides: TGTGCCAGCAGCTTAGGGCCTAGCGGGGGGGCTTCCTACAATGAGCAGTTCTTC. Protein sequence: CASSLGPSGGASYNEQFF.

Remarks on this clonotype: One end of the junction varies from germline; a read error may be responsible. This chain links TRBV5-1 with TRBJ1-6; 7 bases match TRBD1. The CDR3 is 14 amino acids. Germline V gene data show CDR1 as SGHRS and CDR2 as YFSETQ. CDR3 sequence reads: CASSSGTANSPLHF. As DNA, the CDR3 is TGTGCCAGCTCATCCGGGACAGCTAATTCACCCCTCCACTTT.

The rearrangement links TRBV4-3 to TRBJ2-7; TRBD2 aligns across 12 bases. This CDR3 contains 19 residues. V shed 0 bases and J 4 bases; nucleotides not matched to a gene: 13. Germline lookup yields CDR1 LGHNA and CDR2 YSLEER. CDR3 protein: CASSQDPASGGAFGYEQYF. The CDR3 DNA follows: TGCGCCAGCAGCCAAGATCCGGCTAGCGGGGGGGCCTTTGGGTACGAGCAGTACTTC.

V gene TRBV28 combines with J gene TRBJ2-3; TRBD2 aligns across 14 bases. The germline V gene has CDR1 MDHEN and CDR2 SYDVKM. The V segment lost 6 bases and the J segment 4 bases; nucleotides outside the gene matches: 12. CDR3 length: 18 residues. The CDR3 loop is CASSLGIGTSGGSDTQYF. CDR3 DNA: TGTGCCAGCAGCCTCGGTATTGGGACTAGCGGGGGTTCAGATACGCAGTATTTT.

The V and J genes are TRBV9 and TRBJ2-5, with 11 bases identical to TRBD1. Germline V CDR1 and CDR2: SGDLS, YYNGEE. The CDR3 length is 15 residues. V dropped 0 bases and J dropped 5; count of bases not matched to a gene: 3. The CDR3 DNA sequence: TGTGCCAGCAGCGTAGGGACAGGGGGCTGGGAGACCCAGTACTTC. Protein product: CASSVGTGGWETQYF.

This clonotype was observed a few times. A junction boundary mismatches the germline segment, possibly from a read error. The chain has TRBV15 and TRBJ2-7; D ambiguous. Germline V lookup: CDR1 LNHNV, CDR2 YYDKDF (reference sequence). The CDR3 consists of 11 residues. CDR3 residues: CATSSSHEQYF. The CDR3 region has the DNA TGTGCCACCAGCAGCTCCCACGAGCAGTACTTC.

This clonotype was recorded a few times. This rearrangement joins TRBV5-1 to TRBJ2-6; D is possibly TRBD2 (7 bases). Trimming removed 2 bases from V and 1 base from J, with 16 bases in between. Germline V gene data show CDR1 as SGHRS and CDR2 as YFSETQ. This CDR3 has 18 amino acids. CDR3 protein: CASSFYGGTSSGANVLTF. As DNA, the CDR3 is TGCGCCAGCAGCTTTTACGGGGGGACATCTTCTGGGGCCAACGTCCTGACTTTC. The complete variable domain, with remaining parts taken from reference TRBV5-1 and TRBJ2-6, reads KAGVTQTPRYLIKTRGQQVTLSCSPISGHRSVSWYQQTPGQGLQFLFEYFSETQRNKGNFPGRFSGRQFSNSRSEMNVSTLELGDSALYLCASSFYGGTSSGANVLTFGAGSRLTVL.

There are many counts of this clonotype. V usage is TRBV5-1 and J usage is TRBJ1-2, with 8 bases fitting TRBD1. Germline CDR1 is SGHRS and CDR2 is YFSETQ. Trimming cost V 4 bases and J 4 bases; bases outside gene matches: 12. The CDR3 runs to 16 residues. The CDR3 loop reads CASSPLGRGLGYGYTF. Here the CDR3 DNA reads TGCGCCAGCAGCCCACTCGGCAGGGGGCTCGGCTATGGCTACACCTTC. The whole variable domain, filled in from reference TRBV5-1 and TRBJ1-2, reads KAGVTQTPRYLIKTRGQQVTLSCSPISGHRSVSWYQQTPGQGLQFLFEYFSETQRNKGNFPGRFSGRQFSNSRSEMNVSTLELGDSALYLCASSPLGRGLGYGYTFGSGTRLTVV.

The CDR3 loop is CASSLAGRGRKGFNEQFF. CDR3 nucleotide sequence: TGTGCCAGCAGCTTAGCGGGTCGGGGGCGTAAAGGTTTCAATGAGCAGTTCTTC. This sequence joins TRBV7-2 and TRBJ2-1; D is perhaps TRBD1 or TRBD2 (6 bases each). The CDR3 spans 18 residues. V shed 0 bases and J shed 6 bases, with 21 bases lying between them. Germline CDR1 reads SGHTA; CDR2 reads FQGNSA.

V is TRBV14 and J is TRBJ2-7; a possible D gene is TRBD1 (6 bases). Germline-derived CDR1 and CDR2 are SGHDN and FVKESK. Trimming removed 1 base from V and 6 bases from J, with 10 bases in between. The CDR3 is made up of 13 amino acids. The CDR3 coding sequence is TGTGCCAGCAGCCAAGGTACAGGGACCGAGCAGTACTTC. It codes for CASSQGTGTEQYF.

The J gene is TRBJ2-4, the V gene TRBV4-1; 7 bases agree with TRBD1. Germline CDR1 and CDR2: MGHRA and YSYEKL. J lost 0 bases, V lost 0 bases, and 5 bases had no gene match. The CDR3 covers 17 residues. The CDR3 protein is CASSQDGTELAKNIQYF. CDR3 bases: TGCGCCAGCAGCCAAGATGGGACAGAGCTAGCCAAAAACATTCAGTACTTC.

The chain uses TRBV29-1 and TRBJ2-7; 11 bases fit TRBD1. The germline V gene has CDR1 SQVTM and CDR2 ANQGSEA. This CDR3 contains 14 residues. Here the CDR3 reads CSGRTGGAGYEQYF. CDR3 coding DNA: TGCAGTGGGAGGACAGGGGGCGCGGGCTACGAGCAGTACTTC.

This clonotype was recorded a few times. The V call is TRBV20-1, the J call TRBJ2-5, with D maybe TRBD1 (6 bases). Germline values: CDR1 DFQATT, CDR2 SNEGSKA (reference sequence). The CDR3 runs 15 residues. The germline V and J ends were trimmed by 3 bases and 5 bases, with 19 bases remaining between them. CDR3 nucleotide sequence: TGCAGTGCTAGTGGCCCCGGACAGTCCAGGGAGACCCAGTACTTC. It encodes CSASGPGQSRETQYF.

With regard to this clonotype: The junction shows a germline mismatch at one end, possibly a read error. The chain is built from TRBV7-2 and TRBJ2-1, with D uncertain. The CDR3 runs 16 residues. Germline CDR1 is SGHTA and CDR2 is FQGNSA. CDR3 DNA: TGTGCCAGCAGCCACTTCGGACCTACCTCCTCCAATGAGCAGTTCTTC. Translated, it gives CASSHFGPTSSNEQFF.

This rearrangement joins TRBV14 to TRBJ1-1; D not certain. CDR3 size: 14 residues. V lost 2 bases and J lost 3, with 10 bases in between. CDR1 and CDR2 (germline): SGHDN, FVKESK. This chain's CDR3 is CASSQTPGDTEAFF. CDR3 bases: TGTGCCAGCAGCCAAACTCCGGGCGACACTGAAGCTTTCTTT.

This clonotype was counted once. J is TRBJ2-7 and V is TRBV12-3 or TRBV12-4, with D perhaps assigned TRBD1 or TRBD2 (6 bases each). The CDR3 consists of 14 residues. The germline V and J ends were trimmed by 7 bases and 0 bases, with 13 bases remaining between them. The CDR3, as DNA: TGTGCCAGCATGGTGGGGGGCCCCTCCTACGAGCAGTACTTC. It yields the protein CASMVGGPSYEQYF.

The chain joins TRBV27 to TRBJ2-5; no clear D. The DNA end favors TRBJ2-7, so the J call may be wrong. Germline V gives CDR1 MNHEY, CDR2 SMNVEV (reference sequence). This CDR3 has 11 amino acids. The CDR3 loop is CATSLGYEQYF. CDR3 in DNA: TGTGCCACCTCTTTAGGTTACGAGCAGTACTTC.

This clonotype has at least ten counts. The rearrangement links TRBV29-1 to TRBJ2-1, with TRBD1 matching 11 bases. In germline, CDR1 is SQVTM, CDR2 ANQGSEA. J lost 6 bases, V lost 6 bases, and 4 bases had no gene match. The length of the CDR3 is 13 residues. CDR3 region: CSVAGQGVNEQFF. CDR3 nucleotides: TGCAGCGTCGCGGGACAGGGGGTCAATGAGCAGTTCTTC.

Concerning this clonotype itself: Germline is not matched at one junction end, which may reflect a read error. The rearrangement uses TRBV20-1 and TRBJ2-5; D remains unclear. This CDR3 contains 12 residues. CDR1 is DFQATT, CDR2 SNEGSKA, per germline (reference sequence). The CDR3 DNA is TGCAGTGTTAGACCAAGCCAAGAGACCCAGTACTTC. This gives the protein CSVRPSQETQYF.

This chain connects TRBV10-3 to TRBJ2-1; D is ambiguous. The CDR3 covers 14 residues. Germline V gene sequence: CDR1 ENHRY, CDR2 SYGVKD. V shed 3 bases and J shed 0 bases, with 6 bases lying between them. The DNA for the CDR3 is TGTGCCATCAGTGACTCTAGCTCCTACAATGAGCAGTTCTTC. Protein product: CAISDSSSYNEQFF.

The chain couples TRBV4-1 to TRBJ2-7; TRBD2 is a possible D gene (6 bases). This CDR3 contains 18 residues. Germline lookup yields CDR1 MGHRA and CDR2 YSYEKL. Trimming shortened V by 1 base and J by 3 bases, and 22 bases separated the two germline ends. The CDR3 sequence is CASSQGGGSEFDYYEQYF. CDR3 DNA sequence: TGCGCCAGCAGCCAAGGAGGAGGGTCGGAATTTGACTACTACGAGCAGTACTTC.

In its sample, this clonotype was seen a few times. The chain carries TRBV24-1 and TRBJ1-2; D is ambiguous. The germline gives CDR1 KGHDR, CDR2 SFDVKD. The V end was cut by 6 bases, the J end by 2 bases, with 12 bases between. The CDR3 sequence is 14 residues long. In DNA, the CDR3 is TGTGCCACCAGTCGTACCCCGCTCAACTATGGCTACACCTTC. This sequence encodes CATSRTPLNYGYTF.

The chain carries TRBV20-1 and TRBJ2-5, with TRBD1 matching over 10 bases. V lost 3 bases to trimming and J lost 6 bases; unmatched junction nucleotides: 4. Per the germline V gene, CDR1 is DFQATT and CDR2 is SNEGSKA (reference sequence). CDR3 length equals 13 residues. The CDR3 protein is CSASRDRGKTQYF. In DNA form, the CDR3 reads TGCAGTGCTAGCCGGGACAGGGGAAAGACCCAGTACTTC.

CDR3 in amino acids: CASSLTGGTLRETQYF. The CDR3 DNA is TGTGCCAGCAGCTTAACGGGTGGGACACTTCGAGAGACCCAGTACTTC. This chain connects TRBV7-6 to TRBJ2-7; TRBD1 is a possible D gene (6 bases). The DNA end lines up better with TRBJ2-5; the J call may be wrong. Germline lookup yields CDR1 SGHVS and CDR2 FNYEAQ. This CDR3 has 16 amino acids.

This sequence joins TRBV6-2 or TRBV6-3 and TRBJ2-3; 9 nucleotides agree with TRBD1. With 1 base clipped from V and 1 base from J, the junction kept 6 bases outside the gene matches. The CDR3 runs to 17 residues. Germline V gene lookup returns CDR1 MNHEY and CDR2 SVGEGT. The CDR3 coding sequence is TGTGCCAGCAGTTACTTCCCGGACAGGGGAGGCACAGATACGCAGTATTTT. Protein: CASSYFPDRGGTDTQYF.

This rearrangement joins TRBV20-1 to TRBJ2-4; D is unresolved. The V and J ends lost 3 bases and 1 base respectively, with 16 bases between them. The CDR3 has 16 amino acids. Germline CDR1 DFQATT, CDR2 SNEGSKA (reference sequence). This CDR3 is CSASDLGRRAKNIQYF. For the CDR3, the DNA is TGCAGTGCTAGTGACTTGGGTCGTAGGGCCAAAAACATTCAGTACTTC.

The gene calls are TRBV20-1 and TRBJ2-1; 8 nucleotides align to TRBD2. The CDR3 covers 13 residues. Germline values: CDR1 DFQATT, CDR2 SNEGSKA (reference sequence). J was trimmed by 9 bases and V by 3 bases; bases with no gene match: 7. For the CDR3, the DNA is TGCAGTGCTAGCGGGGGGGGAAGGGCTGAGCAGTTCTTC. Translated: CSASGGGRAEQFF.